Included here is one T cell receptor beta chain sequence, with context. The antigen is not known. This entry belongs to a study of post-analysis software for immune sequencing data. The CDR3 is made up of 15 amino acids. The V gene's germline CDR1 is DFQATT and CDR2 SNEGSKA (reference sequence). cDNA libraries for TCR beta contained unique molecular identifiers. Some 500,000 cDNA molecules were obtained from 1 to 10 million T cells. TCRdb re-derived calls from the PCR reads in MiXCR, one entry per CDR3 protein. The sample has 740,000 or so distinct CDR3 sequences, 53% seen once. Broader study findings: There was significantly lower normalized Chao1 diversity in multiple sclerosis patients than in controls. By F measure, samples from a shared preparation batch strongly co-clustered. In patients, about 5 TRBV segments were more frequent than in controls, with TRBV5-6, TRBV5-1 and TRBV20-1 among them.

Sequencing was done on a sample of blood. The source is a girl aged 5-17 years with multiple sclerosis. The chain joins TRBV20-1 to TRBJ2-7; TRBD2 matches at 7 bases. TRBJ2-1 matches the DNA end more closely, so the J call is doubtful. The CDR3 nucleotides read TGCAGTGCTCCCCGGGGCCTAGCGGAAAACAATGAGCAGTTCTTC. Protein product: CSAPRGLAENNEQFF.